These T cell receptor beta chains were read from a single sample in a study of blood T cell repertoires in COVID-19. Libraries were prepared by immunoSEQ multiplex PCR; TCRdb keeps only in-frame clonotypes and omits some of them. Of about 180,000 clones in the sample, over 80% were seen once. The sample was peripheral blood. The receptor source for this set is a middle-aged woman with COVID-19, enrolled during active disease. Each CDR3 is given with its conserved first and last residue. Fields, in order: clone size, V gene, D gene, J gene, CDR3 protein, CDR3 DNA. A D gene is named only where the DNA matches it firmly. Clone size is shown for a subset of rows, as once, few, many or a class of expanded clone.

clone size: -
V gene: TRBV7-6
D gene: TRBD1
J gene: TRBJ2-1
CDR3 protein: CASSLSTGTEEFF
CDR3 DNA: TGTGCCAGCAGCCTATCAACCGGGACAGAGGAGTTCTTC

clone size: -
V gene: TRBV7-2
D gene: TRBD2
J gene: TRBJ2-7
CDR3 protein: CASSLTSGVYEQYF
CDR3 DNA: TGTGCCAGCAGCTTAACTAGCGGGGTCTACGAGCAGTACTTC

clone size: once
V gene: TRBV7-2
D gene: TRBD1
J gene: TRBJ1-1
CDR3 protein: CASSLRGQAEAFF
CDR3 DNA: TGTGCCAGCAGCCTGAGGGGGCAGGCGGAAGCTTTCTTT

clone size: -
V gene: TRBV6-1
D gene: -
J gene: TRBJ1-2
CDR3 protein: CASSEAVYGYTF
CDR3 DNA: TGTGCCAGCAGTGAAGCCGTCTATGGCTACACCTTC

clone size: -
V gene: TRBV5-1
D gene: TRBD1
J gene: TRBJ2-7
CDR3 protein: CASSLARQGFEQYF
CDR3 DNA: TGCGCCAGCAGCTTGGCCAGACAGGGGTTCGAGCAGTACTTC

clone size: -
V gene: TRBV12-3/TRBV12-4
D gene: -
J gene: TRBJ1-2
CDR3 protein: CASIQGFWNGYTF
CDR3 DNA: TGTGCCAGCATACAGGGATTTTGGAATGGCTACACCTTC

clone size: -
V gene: TRBV9
D gene: TRBD1
J gene: TRBJ1-1
CDR3 protein: CASSAARDRGLYTEAFF
CDR3 DNA: TGTGCCAGCAGCGCTGCCCGGGACAGGGGGCTGTACACTGAAGCTTTCTTT

clone size: few
V gene: TRBV28
D gene: -
J gene: TRBJ1-5
CDR3 protein: CASSKPRGGQNQPQHF
CDR3 DNA: TGTGCCAGCAGTAAACCCCGAGGTGGACAGAATCAGCCCCAGCATTTT

clone size: -
V gene: TRBV29-1
D gene: -
J gene: TRBJ1-1
CDR3 protein: CSVSGEGGEAFF
CDR3 DNA: TGCAGCGTTTCGGGTGAAGGAGGTGAAGCTTTCTTT

clone size: -
V gene: TRBV5-1
D gene: TRBD1
J gene: TRBJ1-1
CDR3 protein: CASSWDRINTEAFF
CDR3 DNA: TGCGCCAGCAGCTGGGACAGAATAAACACTGAAGCTTTCTTT

clone size: few
V gene: TRBV5-1
D gene: -
J gene: TRBJ1-1
CDR3 protein: CASSPGTTNTEAFF
CDR3 DNA: TGCGCCAGCAGCCCCGGGACAACTAACACTGAAGCTTTCTTT

clone size: -
V gene: TRBV11-3
D gene: -
J gene: TRBJ2-5
CDR3 protein: CASSLGGDETQYF
CDR3 DNA: TGTGCCAGCAGCTTAGGGGGAGATGAGACCCAGTACTTC

clone size: -
V gene: TRBV3-1/TRBV3-2
D gene: -
J gene: TRBJ1-6
CDR3 protein: CASSQDEALPLHF
CDR3 DNA: TGTGCCAGCAGCCAAGATGAAGCCCTACCCCTCCACTTT

clone size: -
V gene: TRBV10-3
D gene: TRBD2
J gene: TRBJ2-3
CDR3 protein: CAISQRGTSGTDTQYF
CDR3 DNA: TGTGCCATCAGTCAGAGGGGGACTAGCGGCACAGATACGCAGTATTTT

clone size: few
V gene: TRBV6-6
D gene: TRBD1
J gene: TRBJ1-5
CDR3 protein: CASSDREEQPQHF
CDR3 DNA: TGTGCCAGCAGTGACAGGGAAGAACAGCCCCAGCATTTT

clone size: -
V gene: TRBV7-9
D gene: -
J gene: TRBJ1-6
CDR3 protein: CASSLSRGTNCHF
CDR3 DNA: TGTGCCAGCAGCTTAAGTCGGGGTACCAATTGCCACTTT

clone size: -
V gene: TRBV7-9
D gene: TRBD1
J gene: TRBJ2-7
CDR3 protein: CASSRQQGSYEQYF
CDR3 DNA: TGTGCCAGCAGCCGGCAACAGGGGTCCTACGAGCAGTACTTC

clone size: -
V gene: TRBV29-1
D gene: -
J gene: TRBJ2-1
CDR3 protein: CSVDLTIPSYNEQFF
CDR3 DNA: TGCAGCGTTGACCTGACTATTCCCTCCTACAATGAGCAGTTCTTC

clone size: -
V gene: TRBV7-9
D gene: TRBD1
J gene: TRBJ2-7
CDR3 protein: CASSSSDRARTLSYEQYF
CDR3 DNA: TGTGCCAGCAGCTCCTCAGACAGGGCCCGCACCCTATCCTACGAGCAGTACTTC

clone size: -
V gene: TRBV7-3
D gene: TRBD2
J gene: TRBJ2-7
CDR3 protein: CASSPTTSGSYEQYF
CDR3 DNA: TGTGCCAGCAGCCCAACGACTAGCGGTTCCTACGAGCAGTACTTC

clone size: -
V gene: TRBV29-1
D gene: -
J gene: TRBJ2-2
CDR3 protein: CSVGGRNTGELFF
CDR3 DNA: TGCAGCGTTGGGGGGCGGAACACCGGGGAGCTGTTTTTT

clone size: -
V gene: TRBV6-5
D gene: -
J gene: TRBJ1-1
CDR3 protein: CASNVGWSTEAFF
CDR3 DNA: TGTGCCAGCAATGTCGGATGGAGCACTGAAGCTTTCTTT

clone size: once
V gene: TRBV27
D gene: -
J gene: TRBJ1-5
CDR3 protein: CASRSYQGHNQPQHF
CDR3 DNA: TGTGCCAGCAGATCCTATCAGGGCCACAATCAGCCCCAGCATTTT

clone size: -
V gene: TRBV11-2
D gene: TRBD1
J gene: TRBJ1-2
CDR3 protein: CASSLGPPRQGNYGYTF
CDR3 DNA: TGTGCCAGCAGCTTAGGGCCCCCAAGACAGGGAAACTATGGCTACACCTTC